This T cell receptor (beta chain) appears in the sequencing data of a study of identical twins. The CDR3 has 16 residues. Unmatched junction bases numbered 7, after V lost 5 bases and J lost 3 bases. The germline CDR1 and CDR2 sequences are SGHAT and FQNNGV. Worth noting for this clonotype: Its antigen is unknown.

After template switching added a universal primer site, the resulting cDNA carried unique molecular identifiers. TCRdb reprocessed the 5' RACE reads via MiXCR and lists one record per CDR3 protein. This repertoire shows some 790,000 distinct CDR3 sequences, around a sixth found once; its top ten account for less than 15%. General study points: Abundant beta clonotypes from cord blood had fewer insertions, unlike memory repertoires, which showed none. Interpretation of the results relied on cross-sectional statistical analysis and not on following the same donors.

Healthy Caucasians were all of the donors. The same sample was also studied in work on T cells expressing NK-cell markers.

The genes are TRBV11-2 and TRBJ2-2, with 9 bases aligning to TRBD1. The sequence was obtained from a woman younger than 30 in good health. The specimen was PBMCs. The CDR3 sequence is CASSERQGVDTGELFF. The DNA of the CDR3 is TGTGCCAGCAGCGAACGACAGGGGGTAGACACCGGGGAGCTGTTTTTT.